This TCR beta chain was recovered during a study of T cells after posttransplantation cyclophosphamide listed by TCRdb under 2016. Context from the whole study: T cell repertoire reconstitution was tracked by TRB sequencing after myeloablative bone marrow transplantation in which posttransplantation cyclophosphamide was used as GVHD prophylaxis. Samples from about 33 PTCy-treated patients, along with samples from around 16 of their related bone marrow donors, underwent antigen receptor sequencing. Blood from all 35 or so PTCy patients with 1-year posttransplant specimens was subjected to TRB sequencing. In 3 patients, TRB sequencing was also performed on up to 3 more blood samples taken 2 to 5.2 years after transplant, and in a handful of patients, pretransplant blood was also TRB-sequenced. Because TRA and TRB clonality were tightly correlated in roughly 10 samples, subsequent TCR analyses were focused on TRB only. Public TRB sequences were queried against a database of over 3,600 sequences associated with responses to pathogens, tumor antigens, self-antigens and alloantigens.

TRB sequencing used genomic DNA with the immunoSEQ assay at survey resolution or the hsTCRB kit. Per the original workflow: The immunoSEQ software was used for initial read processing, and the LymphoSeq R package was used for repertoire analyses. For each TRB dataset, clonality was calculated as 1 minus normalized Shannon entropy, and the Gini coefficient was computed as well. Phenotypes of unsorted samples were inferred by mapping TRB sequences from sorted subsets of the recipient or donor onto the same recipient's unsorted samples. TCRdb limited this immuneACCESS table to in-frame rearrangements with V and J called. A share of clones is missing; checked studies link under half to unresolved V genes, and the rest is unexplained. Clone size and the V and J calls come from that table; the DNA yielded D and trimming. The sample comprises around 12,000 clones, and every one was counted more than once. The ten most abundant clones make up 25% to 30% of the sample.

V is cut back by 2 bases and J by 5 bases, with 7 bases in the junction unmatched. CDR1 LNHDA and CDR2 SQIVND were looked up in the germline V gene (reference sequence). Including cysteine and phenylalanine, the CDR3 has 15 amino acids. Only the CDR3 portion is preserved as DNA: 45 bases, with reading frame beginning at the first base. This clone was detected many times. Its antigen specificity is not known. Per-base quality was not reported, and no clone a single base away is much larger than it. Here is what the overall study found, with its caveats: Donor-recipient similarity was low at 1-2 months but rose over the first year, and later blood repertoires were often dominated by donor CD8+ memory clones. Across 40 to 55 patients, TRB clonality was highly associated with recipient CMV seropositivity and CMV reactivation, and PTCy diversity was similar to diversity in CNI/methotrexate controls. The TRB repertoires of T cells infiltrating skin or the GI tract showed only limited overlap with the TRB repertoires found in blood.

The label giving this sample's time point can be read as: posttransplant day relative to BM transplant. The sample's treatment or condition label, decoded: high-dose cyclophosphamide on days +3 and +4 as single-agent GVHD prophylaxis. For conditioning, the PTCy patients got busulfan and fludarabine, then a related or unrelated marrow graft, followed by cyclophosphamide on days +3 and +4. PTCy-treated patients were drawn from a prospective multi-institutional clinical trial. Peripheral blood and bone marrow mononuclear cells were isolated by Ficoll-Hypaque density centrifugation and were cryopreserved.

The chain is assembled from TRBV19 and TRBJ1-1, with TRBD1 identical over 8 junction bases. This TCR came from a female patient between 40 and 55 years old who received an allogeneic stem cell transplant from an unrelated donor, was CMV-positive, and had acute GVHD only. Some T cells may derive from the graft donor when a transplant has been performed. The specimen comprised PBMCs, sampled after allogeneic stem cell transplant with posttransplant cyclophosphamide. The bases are TGTGCCAGTAGTATACGGACAGGGAAAGGAACTGAAGCTTTCTTT. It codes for CASSIRTGKGTEAFF.